This entry lists 8 T cell receptor beta chains sequenced from one sample in a study of T cell repertoires in cytomegalovirus infection. MiXCR, applied by TCRdb to the reads, yields one record per CDR3 protein. The data contain approximately 310,000 distinct CDR3 sequences, just under 25% of them singletons. Their cognate antigens are unknown. This sample comprised cultured PBMCs, obtained from culture after CMV antigen stimulation. Receptors originate from a human donor in good health (CMV status not recorded). Some clones in this sample may be carry-over from other donors' samples.

This clonotype was seen a few times. The V and J genes are TRBV28 and TRBJ1-2; D is ambiguous. CDR1 is MDHEN and CDR2 is SYDVKM in the germline V gene. The CDR3 sequence is 12 residues long. Trimming removed 6 bases at V and 7 bases at J, with 12 bases between. CDR3 bases: TGTGCCAGCAGAGAGAGCGAAGGTGGCTACACCTTC. Amino acids: CASRESEGGYTF.

The chain couples TRBV7-2 to TRBJ2-3, with TRBD2 matching 9 bases. Losses at the gene ends were 4 bases for V and 1 base for J; bases not matched to a gene: 6. The CDR3 is made up of 16 amino acids. CDR1 and CDR2 (germline): SGHTA, FQGNSA. The CDR3 coding sequence is TGTGCCAGCAGCTCTGTAGCGGGAGCGGGCACAGATACGCAGTATTTT. Translation gives CASSSVAGAGTDTQYF.

This chain uses TRBV19 with TRBJ2-3, with a possible D match to TRBD1 (5 bases). This CDR3 spans 15 amino acids. The germline V gene has CDR1 LNHDA and CDR2 SQIVND (reference sequence). V lost 6 bases, J lost 0 bases, and 13 bases lay in between. CDR3 in amino acids: CASSPVTGSTDTQYF. The DNA of the CDR3 is TGTGCCAGTAGCCCTGTAACAGGAAGCACAGATACGCAGTATTTT.

This clonotype occurred many times. The chain has TRBV7-9 and TRBJ2-7; D is unclear. Germline V gene sequence: CDR1 SEHNR, CDR2 FQNEAQ (reference sequence). The CDR3 totals 15 residues. V was shortened by 5 bases and J by 2 bases, with 16 bases between the two germline ends. The CDR3 DNA follows: TGTGCCAGCAGCCCGTCGGATTCTGTTGCCTACGAGCAGTACGTC. Protein: CASSPSDSVAYEQYV.

This clonotype was observed a few times. The V and J genes are TRBV5-4 and TRBJ1-3, with no clear D. This CDR3 has 15 residues. Germline loops: CDR1 SGHNT, CDR2 YYREEE (reference sequence). Trimming took 0 bases from V and 0 from J, leaving 7 bases between them. The CDR3 DNA is TGTGCCAGCAGCTTGGATCCGAACTCTGGAAACACCATATATTTT. Its protein product is CASSLDPNSGNTIYF.

The CDR3 spells CASSLEGWTFEQYV. DNA of the CDR3: TGTGCCAGCAGCTTAGAGGGGTGGACATTCGAGCAGTACGTC. V and J are TRBV7-9 and TRBJ2-7; D is possibly TRBD1 (5 bases). Looked up from germline, CDR1 is SEHNR and CDR2 is FQNEAQ (reference sequence). This CDR3 has 14 residues. Trimming left V 1 base short and J 6 bases short, with 13 bases between.

The chain couples TRBV29-1 to TRBJ1-4, with a weak D call TRBD1 (6 bases). Germline CDR1 reads SQVTM; CDR2 reads ANQGSEA. The CDR3 sequence is 13 residues long. CDR3 region: CGTKDSSNEKLFF. The CDR3 coding sequence is TGCGGAACGAAGGACAGTTCTAATGAAAAACTGTTTTTT. Filled out from reference TRBV29-1 and TRBJ1-4, the complete variable domain reads SAVISQKPSRDICQRGTSLTIQCQVDSQVTMMFWYRQQPGQSLTLIATANQGSEATYESGFVIDKFPISRPNLTFSTLTVSNMSPEDSSIYLCGTKDSSNEKLFFGSGTQLSVL.

The chain employs TRBV19 and TRBJ1-1; D unclear. The V gene lost 7 bases and the J gene lost 0 bases, with 15 bases spanning the gap. From germline, CDR1 is LNHDA and CDR2 SQIVND (reference sequence). This CDR3 has 15 amino acids. The CDR3 DNA follows: TGTGCCAGTACTACTGATGGACTGCTGAACACTGAAGCTTTCTTT. Encoded protein: CASTTDGLLNTEAFF.